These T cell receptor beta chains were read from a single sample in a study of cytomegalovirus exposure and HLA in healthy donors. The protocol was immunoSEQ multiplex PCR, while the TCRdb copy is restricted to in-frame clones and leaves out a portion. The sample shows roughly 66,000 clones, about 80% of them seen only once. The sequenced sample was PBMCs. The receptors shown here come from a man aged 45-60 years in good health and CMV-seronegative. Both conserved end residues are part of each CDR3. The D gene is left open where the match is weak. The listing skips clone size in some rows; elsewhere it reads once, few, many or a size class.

CASSQMRGLGGYTF TGTGCCAGCAGCCAGATGAGGGGGCTCGGTGGCTACACCTTC TRBD1 TRBV11-2 NA TRBJ1-2
CASRGTSGSSHEQYF TGTGCCAGTAGAGGGACTAGCGGGAGTTCCCACGAGCAGTACTTC TRBD2 TRBV19 NA TRBJ2-7
CASSPRLSSYNEQFF TGTGCCAGCAGCCCCAGACTAAGCTCCTACAATGAGCAGTTCTTC NA TRBV7-9 NA TRBJ2-1
CASSLFGPGGEAFF TGTGCCAGCAGCTTATTCGGGCCGGGGGGTGAAGCTTTCTTT NA TRBV13 few TRBJ1-1
CASSGLADEQFF TGTGCCAGCAGTGGACTAGCGGATGAGCAGTTCTTC TRBD2 TRBV6-1 NA TRBJ2-1
CASSTGGYNQPQHF TGTGCCAGCAGTACAGGGGGCTATAATCAGCCCCAGCATTTT TRBD1 TRBV2 NA TRBJ1-5
CASSRQGPTNTEAFF TGCGCCAGCAGCCGACAGGGACCCACGAACACTGAAGCTTTCTTT TRBD1 TRBV5-1 NA TRBJ1-1
CASSLEIAGGMATQYF TGTGCCAGCAGCTTAGAAATAGCGGGAGGTATGGCTACGCAGTATTTT TRBD2 TRBV7-9 NA TRBJ2-3
CASSDGRQYDEQYF TGTGCCAGCAGTGATGGCAGGCAGTATGACGAGCAGTACTTC NA TRBV2 few TRBJ2-7
CASSSERRENYEQYF TGTGCCAGCTCTTCAGAAAGGCGGGAGAACTACGAGCAGTACTTC TRBD2 TRBV6-5 NA TRBJ2-7
CASSKSGIAGDYGYTF TGTGCCAGTAGTAAGTCAGGGATCGCGGGGGACTATGGCTACACCTTC NA TRBV19 NA TRBJ1-2
CASSVRGDEQYF TGTGCCAGCAGTGTTCGGGGAGACGAGCAGTACTTC NA TRBV2 NA TRBJ2-7